These 9 T cell receptor beta chains were sequenced from one sample in a study of blood T cell repertoires in COVID-19. The assay was immunoSEQ multiplex PCR, and TCRdb's table has in-frame clones only and misses some. The profile shows about 400,000 clones, roughly 86% of them singletons. Material for sequencing was PBMCs or T cells enriched from blood (not recorded which). Source of these receptors: a woman aged 40-49 years with acute COVID-19.

The chain recombines TRBV7-8 with TRBJ1-5, with D hard to call. This CDR3 is 17 amino acids long. V lost 5 bases and J 0 bases, leaving 17 bases between the germline ends. Germline V gene lookup returns CDR1 SGHVS and CDR2 FQNEAQ. The CDR3 nucleotides are TGTGCCAGCAGCCCAGGCCAGACCTTCTATAGCAATCAGCCCCAGCATTTT. It translates to CASSPGQTFYSNQPQHF.

The rearrangement links TRBV4-2 to TRBJ1-3; 8 nucleotides line up with TRBD1. CDR3 size: 15 residues. In germline, CDR1 is LGHNA, CDR2 YNFKEQ. With V trimmed by 5 bases and J by 6 bases, 9 bases remained unmatched. CDR3 bases: TGTGCCAGCAGCGGGTCGGGACAGGCGCCAAACACCATATATTTT. Translation: CASSGSGQAPNTIYF.

The chain joins TRBV3-1 (or the pseudogene TRBV3-2) to TRBJ2-2, with 13 positions matching TRBD2. The V and J ends lost 4 bases and 6 bases, in that order; junction bases with no gene match: 8. From germline, CDR1 is LGHDT and CDR2 YNNKEL (reference sequence). The CDR3 contains 17 residues. Here the CDR3 DNA reads TGTGCCAGCAGCCGGGATACTAGCGGGGGGGCTGCCGGGGAGCTGTTTTTT. Encoded protein: CASSRDTSGGAAGELFF.

The rearrangement joins TRBV11-2 to TRBJ2-7; TRBD1 matches 11 bases. The ends lost 1 base at V and 4 bases at J; junction bases unmatched: 3. The CDR3 has 15 amino acids. Germline CDR1 and CDR2: SGHAT and FQNNGV. CDR3 nucleotide sequence: TGTGCCAGCAGCTTAGGGACAGGGGGCTTTTACGAGCAGTACTTC. Residues: CASSLGTGGFYEQYF.

The chain recombines TRBV9 with TRBJ1-2, with 7 positions matching TRBD1. J lost 5 bases, V lost 6 bases, and 7 bases had no gene match. The V gene's germline CDR1 is SGDLS and CDR2 YYNGEE. CDR3 length: 13 residues. The CDR3 sequence is CASTDRVGYGYTF. DNA of the CDR3: TGTGCCAGCACCGACAGGGTTGGGTATGGCTACACCTTC.

The V gene is TRBV15, the J gene TRBJ1-1; D not resolved. Per the germline V gene, CDR1 is LNHNV and CDR2 is YYDKDF (reference sequence). The CDR3 consists of 19 residues. Trimming shortened V by 1 base and J by 0 bases, and 21 bases separated the two germline ends. The DNA of the CDR3 is TGTGCCACCAGCAGAGGGCTGAGGCCAATATCCTTCATGAACACTGAAGCTTTCTTT. The encoded protein is CATSRGLRPISFMNTEAFF. Full variable domain (outside the CDR3, taken from reference TRBV15 and TRBJ1-1): DAMVIQNPRYQVTQFGKPVTLSCSQTLNHNVMYWYQQKSSQAPKLLFHYYDKDFNNEADTPDNFQSRRPNTSFCFLDIRSPGLGDTAMYLCATSRGLRPISFMNTEAFFGQGTRLTVV.

V and J are TRBV4-1 and TRBJ1-5; D gene unclear. The CDR3 loop spans 12 amino acids. V gave up 4 bases and J gave up 7 bases, with 8 bases separating them. Germline CDR1 and CDR2: MGHRA and YSYEKL. CDR3 in DNA: TGCGCCAGCAGCCTTGTGGGCCAGCCCCAGCATTTT. It yields the protein CASSLVGQPQHF.

The rearrangement uses TRBV6-1 and TRBJ2-2; 12 nucleotides line up with TRBD2. Germline values: CDR1 MNHNS, CDR2 SASEGT. This CDR3 has 18 amino acids. The ends lost 2 bases at V and 1 base at J; junction bases unmatched: 5. CDR3 loop: CASSERPSGGVNTGELFF. The DNA of the CDR3 is TGTGCCAGCAGTGAACGGCCTAGCGGGGGGGTGAACACCGGGGAGCTGTTTTTT.

This sequence joins TRBV24-1 and TRBJ1-2; D uncertain. Germline V CDR1 and CDR2: KGHDR, SFDVKD. Trimming removed 4 bases at V and 0 bases at J, with 11 bases between. This CDR3 contains 15 residues. CDR3 sequence (DNA): TGTGCCACCAGTGACCCGAGGGAATCTAACTATGGCTACACCTTC. Translating it yields CATSDPRESNYGYTF.